This T cell receptor (beta chain) was sequenced in a study of T cell responses to AZD1222 COVID-19 vaccine (dated by TCRdb to about 2021). Looking at the study overall: TCR sequencing covered fewer than 250 trial participants: approximately 200 given two doses of AZD1222 and 26 given two doses of MenACWY control vaccine. Trial participants were enrolled by age into 18-55, 56-69 and 70-plus year subgroups, with around 150, 28 and 57 TCR-sequenced participants respectively.

Points on this clone: Its recognized antigen is unknown. The input lacks base qualities; no much larger clone sits a single base away.

Per the publication, the time point label means: about 28 days (+/-7) after the second vaccine dose. AZD1222 recipients with second doses at about 4 weeks or about 12 weeks were pooled, because spike-specific TCR depth and breadth did not differ between schedules. Samples from vaccinated people were obtained from the UK trials COV001 and COV002, which included a single-blind randomized controlled phase 2/3 trial of AZD1222 (ChAdOx1 nCoV-19) in healthy adults. For TCRbeta chain sequencing, PBMC samples were collected from trial participants at day 0 and at day 28 after the second dose. The CDR3 runs 14 amino acids, cysteine and phenylalanine included. The CDR3 DNA has 42 bases and is translated from base 1. V is reduced by 5 bases and J by 4 bases, leaving a spacing of 12 bases between them. The germline V gene specifies SNHLY as CDR1 and FYNNEI as CDR2. Overall study outcomes, separate from this receptor: A significant rise in spike-specific TCR breadth and depth was observed after two AZD1222 doses relative to day 0 and relative to MenACWY recipients. No day 14 peak-response samples were available, so repertoires were characterized only after the peak T cell response. Vaccine-associated CD4 TCRs spanned the whole spike protein, with dominant responses in regions 160-218 and 743-854. Epitopes outside the regions mutated in the B.1.351 and B.1.1.7 variants were reportedly recognized by nearly half of the unique spike-specific TCRs. Conclusions about previously exposed vaccinees were limited because only six AZD1222 recipients were SARS-CoV-2 seropositive at baseline. The 56-69-year group was small, and its depth increase did not reach significance, likely because of low power. Participants were mostly white British and included more females than males, and it was suggested by the authors that clonal diversity may have been underestimated.

The CDR3 regions of human TCRbeta chains were subjected to immunosequencing. Concerning the study's data processing: TCRs in the repertoires were compared against a reference library of SARS-CoV-2-specific TCRs that had been generated with the MIRA antigen-specificity platform. Breadth meant the fraction of unique TCRs that were SARS-CoV-2-associated, whereas depth meant the fraction of total T cells that were SARS-CoV-2-associated. Using the MIRA data, every spike-specific TCR was mapped to the spike region that the TCR reacted to and assigned to either a CD4 or a CD8 class. Log10-transformed breadth and depth values were compared by one-way ANOVA with Sidak's multiple comparisons tests. The immuneACCESS repertoire file appears here via TCRdb, limited to in-frame rearrangements. These files lack a portion of the clones; in checked studies, under half of the deficit traces to unresolved V genes, and the cause of the others is not known. V and J calls and clone size are those listed in that table; D and trimming were worked out from the DNA. The sample contains some 250,000 clones, 90% to 95% of them found a single time. The ten largest clones represent 0.5% to 0.7% of the sample.

The sequence was collected from an adult who received the AZD1222 COVID-19 vaccine. The sequence joins TRBV2 to TRBJ2-1; tentative D gene TRBD2, with 5 bases matching. This specimen was peripheral blood, taken 28 days after the second AZD1222 dose. The bases are TGTGCCAGCAGTACAAGCGGAGTTTACAATGAGCAGTTCTTC. The encoded protein is CASSTSGVYNEQFF.